Listed here are 23 T cell receptor beta chains from one sample, sequenced in a study of vaccination and CD4 T cells after COVID-19. An Oncomine TCR Beta short-read assay was used to sequence the DNA from cultured CD4+ T cells. Investigators isolated genomic DNA from cultured CD4+ T cells. TCRdb processed the PCR reads anew with MiXCR; each CDR3 protein has one entry. The repertoire consists of roughly 9,800 distinct CDR3 sequences, with 34% occurring once and the leading ten covering 15%. The antigens for these receptors are not known. Described treatment: approximately nine-day PBMC culture with coronavirus spike peptide pools or control peptides (ViraFEST assay). CD4+ T lymphocytes from the unexposed donor were collected before the COVID-19 pandemic (2011-2018). Sequencing was carried out using CD4+ T cells from blood, cultured in vitro. The origin of the receptors is a human donor in good health.

The genes are TRBV14 and TRBJ2-7, with 10 nucleotides matching TRBD2. This CDR3 contains 18 residues. CDR1 is SGHDN and CDR2 is FVKESK in the germline V gene. The trim removed 1 base at V and 0 bases at J, leaving 9 bases unmatched. The CDR3, as DNA: TGTGCCAGCAGCCAAGCATCACTAGCGGGACCCCTCTCCTACGAGCAGTACTTC. This sequence encodes CASSQASLAGPLSYEQYF.

This clonotype was seen more than once but under ten times. This chain joins TRBV7-8 and TRBJ1-5; D not certain. The germline gives CDR1 SGHVS, CDR2 FQNEAQ. CDR3 length: 17 amino acids. V was shortened by 1 base and J by 0 bases, with 13 bases between the two germline ends. For the CDR3, the DNA is TGTGCCAGCAGCTTAGTTGTGGCCTCCTATAGCAATCAGCCCCAGCATTTT. It is translated as CASSLVVASYSNQPQHF.

The rearrangement uses TRBV29-1 and TRBJ2-5, with D unclear. Trimming removed 3 bases from V and 5 bases from J, with 7 bases in between. The CDR3 loop spans 11 amino acids. CDR1 is SQVTM and CDR2 is ANQGSEA in the germline V gene. The CDR3 here is CSVDRSETQYF. The CDR3, as DNA: TGCAGCGTTGATCGATCGGAGACCCAGTACTTC.

On this clonotype: The junction and the germline gene differ at one end; a read error may be behind it. This chain links TRBV29-1 with TRBJ2-5, with D uncertain. From germline, CDR1 is SQVTM and CDR2 ANQGSEA. The CDR3 covers 12 residues. In DNA form, the CDR3 reads TGCAGCCTTGAGGACGGGTCTAAGACCCAGTACTTC. Translated: CSLEDGSKTQYF. The variable domain in full, completed from reference TRBV29-1 and TRBJ2-5, reads SAVISQKPSRDICQRGTSLTIQCQVDSQVTMMFWYRQQPGQSLTLIATANQGSEATYESGFVIDKFPISRPNLTFSTLTVSNMSPEDSSIYLCSLEDGSKTQYFGPGTRLLVL.

With respect to this clonotype: An end of the junction does not agree with germline; a read error may underlie this. The CDR3 sequence is CASSSGTEETF. The CDR3 DNA is TGTGCCAGCAGCTCCGGGACGGAGGAAACCTTC. This chain links TRBV7-3 with TRBJ2-1; the D call may be TRBD1 or TRBD2 (5 bases each). Looked up from germline, CDR1 is SGHTA and CDR2 is FQGTGA. The CDR3 loop spans 11 amino acids. The full variable domain, with the rest looked up from reference TRBV7-3 and TRBJ2-1, is GAGVSQTPSNKVTEKGKYVELRCDPISGHTALYWYRQSLGQGPEFLIYFQGTGAADDSGLPNDRFFAVRPEGSVSTLKIQRTERGDSAVYLCASSSGTEETFGPGTRLTVL.

This clonotype was observed once. This chain connects TRBV5-4 to TRBJ2-7; D remains ambiguous. V was trimmed by 1 base and J by 6 bases, leaving 14 bases between them. The CDR3 consists of 14 residues. The V gene's germline CDR1 is SGHNT and CDR2 YYREEE (reference sequence). CDR3 protein: CASSLRAGPGEQYF. DNA for the CDR3: TGTGCCAGCAGCTTGCGAGCAGGCCCGGGCGAGCAGTACTTC.

This clonotype has a handful of counts. V and J are TRBV2 and TRBJ2-5, with D possibly being TRBD1 or TRBD2 (5 bases each). The germline V gene encodes CDR1 SNHLY and CDR2 FYNNEI. V gave up 2 bases and J gave up 13 bases, with 17 bases separating them. There are 13 residues in the CDR3. For the CDR3, the DNA is TGTGCCAGCAGTGAATCGGGGCAGGGAGCCAGGTACTTC. Its translation is CASSESGQGARYF.

This clonotype has only a few counts. The gene calls are TRBV19 and TRBJ2-4; no definite D call. The CDR3 consists of 14 residues. Germline CDR1 and CDR2: LNHDA and SQIVND (reference sequence). The germline V and J ends were trimmed by 5 bases and 0 bases, with 8 bases remaining between them. The CDR3 nucleotides read TGTGCCAGTAGTGAAGGCAGAGCCAAAAACATTCAGTACTTC. Amino acid sequence: CASSEGRAKNIQYF.

By share, this clonotype counts as medium-sized (0.01 to 0.1%). The V gene is TRBV28, the J gene TRBJ1-6; D is undetermined. Germline loops: CDR1 MDHEN, CDR2 SYDVKM. The CDR3 sequence is 13 residues long. V lost 7 bases and J 5 bases, leaving 9 bases between the germline ends. CDR3 loop: CASKSQHNSPLHF. The CDR3 nucleotides are TGTGCCAGCAAAAGCCAGCATAATTCACCCCTCCACTTT.

This clonotype turned up a few times. V and J are TRBV6-1 and TRBJ2-1, with TRBD2 identical over 7 bases. Germline lookup yields CDR1 MNHNS and CDR2 SASEGT. This CDR3 spans 15 amino acids. The V and J ends lost 6 bases and 4 bases, in that order; junction bases with no gene match: 9. The CDR3 spells CASSSGWGGYNEQFF. The CDR3 DNA follows: TGTGCCAGCAGCTCAGGGTGGGGGGGGTACAATGAGCAGTTCTTC.

The chain carries TRBV24-1 and TRBJ1-4; D remains ambiguous. The CDR3 sequence is 15 residues long. With 4 bases removed from V and 8 bases from J, the gap between germline ends came to 16 bases. The V gene's germline CDR1 is KGHDR and CDR2 SFDVKD. The CDR3 region is CATSEATGIGEKLFF. The CDR3 nucleotides read TGTGCCACCAGTGAGGCGACTGGCATAGGGGAAAAACTGTTTTTT.

The chain links TRBV2 to TRBJ2-1; 10 nucleotides match TRBD1. Trimming cost V 4 bases and J 4 bases; bases outside gene matches: 4. CDR1 is SNHLY, CDR2 FYNNEI, per germline. The CDR3 covers 15 residues. This CDR3 is CASSGRDRGYNEQFF. The CDR3 bases are TGTGCCAGCAGTGGTCGGGACAGGGGTTACAATGAGCAGTTCTTC.

The chain couples TRBV4-1 to TRBJ1-2; D is uncertain. CDR1 is MGHRA, CDR2 YSYEKL, per germline. The V gene lost 4 bases and the J gene lost 4 bases, with 10 bases spanning the gap. This CDR3 region has 13 residues. CDR3 nucleotides: TGCGCCAGCAGCCGCGGACGGACCTATGGCTACACCTTC. Protein: CASSRGRTYGYTF.

The chain carries TRBV28 and TRBJ1-5, with 7 positions matching TRBD1. The CDR3 sequence is 18 residues long. Losses at the gene ends were 2 bases for V and 0 bases for J; bases not matched to a gene: 10. In germline, CDR1 is MDHEN, CDR2 SYDVKM. CDR3 protein: CASSLMSGQRYSNQPQHF. The CDR3, as DNA: TGTGCCAGCAGTTTAATGTCGGGACAGAGATATAGCAATCAGCCCCAGCATTTT.

This clonotype was counted a few times. Written as DNA, the CDR3 is TGTGCCAGCAGTATAGGGCCTCTTTACGGCTACACCTTC. Its protein product is CASSIGPLYGYTF. The chain has TRBV28 and TRBJ1-2, with D hard to call. V was clipped by 5 bases and J by 8 bases, with 15 bases between them. Germline CDR1 is MDHEN and CDR2 is SYDVKM. The CDR3 runs to 13 residues.

The chain carries TRBV6-2 or TRBV6-3 and TRBJ1-1, with a possible D match to TRBD1 (5 bases). CDR1 and CDR2 from the germline V gene are MNHEY and SVGEGT. The CDR3 covers 14 residues. The V end lost 8 bases, the J end lost 0 bases, and 13 bases lay between the germline ends. The CDR3 protein is CASGGGRLNTEAFF. In nucleotides, the CDR3 is TGTGCCAGCGGGGGAGGCAGACTGAACACTGAAGCTTTCTTT.

This clonotype was counted a few times. The chain has TRBV7-2 and TRBJ1-2, with TRBD1 matching 8 bases. This CDR3 is 13 amino acids long. V trimming: 4 bases; J trimming: 4 bases; junction bases outside the gene matches: 2. CDR1 is SGHTA, CDR2 FQGNSA, per germline. CDR3 in amino acids: CASSSGQGYGYTF. CDR3 bases: TGTGCCAGCAGCTCAGGACAGGGCTATGGCTACACCTTC.

This clonotype has just a few counts. This rearrangement joins TRBV27 to TRBJ2-3; 12 bases align to TRBD2. This CDR3 spans 18 amino acids. Germline V gene data show CDR1 as MNHEY and CDR2 as SMNVEV (reference sequence). Losses at the gene ends were 5 bases for V and 3 bases for J; bases not matched to a gene: 12. In DNA, the CDR3 is TGTGCCAGCAGTCTGGGGACTAGCGGGCATGCTGGGACAGATACGCAGTATTTT. It yields the protein CASSLGTSGHAGTDTQYF.

This clonotype was detected a few times. The rearrangement joins TRBV6-1 to TRBJ1-3; D remains unclear. Trimming took 6 bases from V and 7 from J, leaving 16 bases between them. Germline values: CDR1 MNHNS, CDR2 SASEGT. CDR3 length equals 14 residues. The chain's CDR3 is CASRGTRKGNTIYF. The CDR3, as DNA: TGTGCCAGCAGGGGCACCCGCAAGGGCAACACCATATATTTT.

The V call is TRBV24-1, the J call TRBJ2-3, with TRBD2 identical over 7 bases. The CDR3 is 16 residues long. Germline CDR1 is KGHDR and CDR2 is SFDVKD. Germline trimming cut 1 base from V and 5 bases from J; bases unmatched to any gene: 8. CDR3 sequence (DNA): TGTGCCACCAGTGATTTTACGGCGGGAGCTGGAGATACGCAGTATTTT. Residues: CATSDFTAGAGDTQYF.

This clonotype has more than one count but fewer than ten. The chain carries TRBV20-1 and TRBJ2-3; no firm D call. The ends were cut back, 6 bases at V and 0 bases at J, with 10 bases in the middle. CDR1 DFQATT and CDR2 SNEGSKA come from the germline V gene (reference sequence). This CDR3 contains 13 residues. The CDR3: CSALADSTDTQYF. The CDR3 bases are TGCAGTGCCCTGGCGGATAGCACAGATACGCAGTATTTT.

The gene calls are TRBV15 and TRBJ2-1; possibly TRBD1 for D (6 bases). Germline CDR1 is LNHNV and CDR2 is YYDKDF (reference sequence). Trimming shortened V by 7 bases and J by 6 bases, and 16 bases separated the two germline ends. This CDR3 comprises 14 residues. CDR3 nucleotides: TGTGCCACCAAGATAGGGGGAGTGGGCAATGAGCAGTTCTTC. This gives the protein CATKIGGVGNEQFF. The entire variable domain, with the rest obtained from reference TRBV15 and TRBJ2-1, is as follows: DAMVIQNPRYQVTQFGKPVTLSCSQTLNHNVMYWYQQKSSQAPKLLFHYYDKDFNNEADTPDNFQSRRPNTSFCFLDIRSPGLGDTAMYLCATKIGGVGNEQFFGPGTRLTVL.

V and J are TRBV20-1 and TRBJ2-7; D unresolved. The CDR3 length is 12 residues. CDR1 DFQATT and CDR2 SNEGSKA come from the germline V gene (reference sequence). Trimming took 3 bases from V and 0 from J, leaving 6 bases between them. DNA for the CDR3: TGCAGTGCTAGCCCGGACTCCTACGAGCAGTACTTC. Its protein product is CSASPDSYEQYF.